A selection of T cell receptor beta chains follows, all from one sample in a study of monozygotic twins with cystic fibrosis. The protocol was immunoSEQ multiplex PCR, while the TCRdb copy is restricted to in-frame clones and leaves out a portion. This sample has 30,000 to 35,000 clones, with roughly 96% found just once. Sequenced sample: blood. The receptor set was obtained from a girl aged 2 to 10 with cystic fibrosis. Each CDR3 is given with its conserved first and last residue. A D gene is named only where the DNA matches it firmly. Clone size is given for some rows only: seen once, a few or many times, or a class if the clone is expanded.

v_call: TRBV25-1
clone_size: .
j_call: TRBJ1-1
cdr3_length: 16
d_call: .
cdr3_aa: CASSEYLGQENTEAFF
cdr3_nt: TGTGCCAGCAGTGAATATTTAGGACAAGAGAACACTGAAGCTTTCTTT

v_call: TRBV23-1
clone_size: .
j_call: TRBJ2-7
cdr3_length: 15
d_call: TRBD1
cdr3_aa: CASSQGQPISYEQYF
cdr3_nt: TGCGCCAGCAGTCAGGGACAGCCGATCTCCTACGAGCAGTACTTC

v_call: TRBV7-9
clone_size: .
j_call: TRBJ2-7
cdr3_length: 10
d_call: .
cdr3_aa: CASSLGEQYF
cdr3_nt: TGTGCCAGCAGCTTAGGCGAGCAGTACTTC

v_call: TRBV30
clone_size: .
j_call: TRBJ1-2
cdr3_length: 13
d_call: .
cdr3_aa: CAWSSMEVRGYTF
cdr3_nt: TGTGCCTGGAGTTCTATGGAAGTGAGAGGCTACACCTTC

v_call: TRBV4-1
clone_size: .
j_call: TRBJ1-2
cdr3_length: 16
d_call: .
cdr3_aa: CASSQGSANVYYGYTF
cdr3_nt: TGCGCCAGCAGCCAAGGGTCGGCAAATGTTTACTATGGCTACACCTTC

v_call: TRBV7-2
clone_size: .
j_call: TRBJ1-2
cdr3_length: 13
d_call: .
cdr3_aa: CASSLGPTRGYTF
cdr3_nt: TGTGCCAGCAGCTTAGGACCAACTCGTGGCTACACCTTC

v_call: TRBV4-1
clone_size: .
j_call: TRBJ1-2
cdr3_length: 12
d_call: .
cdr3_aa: CASSRFRGGYTF
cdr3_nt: TGCGCCAGCAGCCGTTTCCGAGGAGGCTACACCTTC

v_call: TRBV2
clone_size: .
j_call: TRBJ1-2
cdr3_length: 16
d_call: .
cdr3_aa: CASRDTYGHTNYGYTF
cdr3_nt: TGTGCCAGCAGAGATACTTATGGACATACCAACTATGGCTACACCTTC

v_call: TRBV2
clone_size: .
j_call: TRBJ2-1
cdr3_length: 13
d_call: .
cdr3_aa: CASSAGQIHEQFF
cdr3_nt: TGTGCCAGCAGTGCCGGCCAGATACATGAGCAGTTCTTC

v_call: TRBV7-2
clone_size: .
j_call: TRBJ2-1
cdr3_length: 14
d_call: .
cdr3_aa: CASSLEFSYNEQFF
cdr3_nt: TGTGCCAGCAGCTTAGAGTTCAGCTACAATGAGCAGTTCTTC

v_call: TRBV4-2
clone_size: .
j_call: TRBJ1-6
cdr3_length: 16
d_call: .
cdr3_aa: CASSPEGSSYNSPLHF
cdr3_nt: TGTGCCAGCAGCCCAGAGGGATCGTCCTATAATTCACCCCTCCACTTT

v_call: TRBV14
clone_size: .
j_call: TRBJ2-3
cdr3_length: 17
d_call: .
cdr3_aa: CASSQDRPGEFTDTQYF
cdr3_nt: TGTGCCAGCAGCCAAGATCGTCCAGGGGAATTCACAGATACGCAGTATTTT

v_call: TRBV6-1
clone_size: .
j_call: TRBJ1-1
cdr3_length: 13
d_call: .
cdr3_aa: CASQRGMNTEAFF
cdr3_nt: TGTGCCAGCCAGAGAGGGATGAACACTGAAGCTTTCTTT

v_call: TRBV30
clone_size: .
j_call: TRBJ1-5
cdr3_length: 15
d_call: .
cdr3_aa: CAWSRGAFGNQPQHF
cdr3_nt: TGTGCCTGGAGTAGAGGGGCCTTTGGCAATCAGCCCCAGCATTTT

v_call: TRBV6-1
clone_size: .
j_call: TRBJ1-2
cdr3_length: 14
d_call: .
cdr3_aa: CASSEWGGGYGYTF
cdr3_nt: TGTGCCAGCAGTGAATGGGGAGGGGGCTATGGCTACACCTTC

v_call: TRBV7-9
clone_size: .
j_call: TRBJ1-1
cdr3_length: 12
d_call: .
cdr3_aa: CASSLMNTEAFF
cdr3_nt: TGTGCCAGCAGCTTGATGAACACTGAAGCTTTCTTT

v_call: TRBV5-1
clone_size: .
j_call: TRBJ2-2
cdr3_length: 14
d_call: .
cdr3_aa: CASSLEQSTGELFF
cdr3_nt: TGCGCCAGCAGCTTGGAACAGAGCACCGGGGAGCTGTTTTTT

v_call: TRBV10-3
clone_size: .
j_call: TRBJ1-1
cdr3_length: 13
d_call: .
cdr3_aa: CAIRGGGDTEAFF
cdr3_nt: TGTGCCATCCGGGGGGGTGGTGACACTGAAGCTTTCTTT

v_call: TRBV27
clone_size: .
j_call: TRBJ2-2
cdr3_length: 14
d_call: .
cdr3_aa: CASSLIFRTGELFF
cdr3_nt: TGTGCCAGCAGTTTGATATTTCGCACCGGGGAGCTGTTTTTT

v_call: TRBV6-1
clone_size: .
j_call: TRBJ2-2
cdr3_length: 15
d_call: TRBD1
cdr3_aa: CASRRRDSFTGELFF
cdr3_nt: TGTGCCAGCAGGAGACGGGACAGCTTCACCGGGGAGCTGTTTTTT

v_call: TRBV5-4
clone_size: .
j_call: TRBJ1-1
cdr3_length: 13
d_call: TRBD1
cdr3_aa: CASSLEQGAEAFF
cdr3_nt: TGTGCCAGCAGCTTGGAGCAGGGGGCTGAAGCTTTCTTT

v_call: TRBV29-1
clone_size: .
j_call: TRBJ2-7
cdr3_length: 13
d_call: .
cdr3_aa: CSERTTEVYEQYF
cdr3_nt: TGCAGTGAAAGAACAACGGAGGTCTACGAGCAGTACTTC

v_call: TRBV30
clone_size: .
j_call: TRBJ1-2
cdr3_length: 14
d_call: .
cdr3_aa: CAWSSEKRAYGYTF
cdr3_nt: TGTGCCTGGAGCTCAGAAAAACGCGCTTATGGCTACACCTTC

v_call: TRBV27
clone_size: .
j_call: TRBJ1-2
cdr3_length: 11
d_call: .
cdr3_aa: CASLGVYGYTF
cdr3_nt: TGTGCCTCCCTCGGGGTCTATGGCTACACCTTC

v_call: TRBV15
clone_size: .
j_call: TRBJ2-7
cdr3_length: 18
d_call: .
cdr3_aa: CATSSDPGHPFRAWEQYF
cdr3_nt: TGTGCCACCAGCAGCGATCCGGGACACCCTTTTAGGGCTTGGGAGCAGTACTTC

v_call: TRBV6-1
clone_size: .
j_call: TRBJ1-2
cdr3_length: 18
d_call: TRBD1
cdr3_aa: CASSVPSDRDRNRYGYTF
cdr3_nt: TGTGCCAGCAGTGTACCGAGCGACCGGGACAGGAACCGCTATGGCTACACCTTC

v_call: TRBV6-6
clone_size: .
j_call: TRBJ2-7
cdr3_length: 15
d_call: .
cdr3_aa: CASSYESGAINEQYF
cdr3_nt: TGTGCCAGCAGTTACGAGTCTGGGGCCATCAACGAGCAGTACTTC

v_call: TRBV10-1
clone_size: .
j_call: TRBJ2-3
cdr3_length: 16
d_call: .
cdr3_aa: CASSYSGQIHTDTQYF
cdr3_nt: TGCGCCAGCAGTTACTCAGGACAGATCCACACAGATACGCAGTATTTT

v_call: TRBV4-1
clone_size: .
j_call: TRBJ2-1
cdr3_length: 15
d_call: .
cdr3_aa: CASSQAGVSYNEQFF
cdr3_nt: TGCGCCAGCAGCCAAGCGGGGGTGTCCTACAATGAGCAGTTCTTC

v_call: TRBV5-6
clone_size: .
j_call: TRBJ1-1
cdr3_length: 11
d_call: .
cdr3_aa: CASSLGTEAFF
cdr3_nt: TGTGCCAGCAGCCTGGGCACTGAAGCTTTCTTT

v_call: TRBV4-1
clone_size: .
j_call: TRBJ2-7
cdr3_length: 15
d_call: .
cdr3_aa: CASSQAATGGYEQYF
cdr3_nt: TGCGCCAGCAGCCAAGCGGCAACAGGAGGGTACGAGCAGTACTTC

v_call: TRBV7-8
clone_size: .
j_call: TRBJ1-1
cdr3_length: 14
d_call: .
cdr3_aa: CASSWRHGDTEAFF
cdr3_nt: TGTGCCAGCAGCTGGCGCCACGGAGACACTGAAGCTTTCTTT

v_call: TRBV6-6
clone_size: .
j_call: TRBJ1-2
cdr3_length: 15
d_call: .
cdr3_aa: CASSYISLLAYGYTF
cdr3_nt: TGTGCCAGCAGTTATATTAGTTTGTTGGCCTATGGCTACACCTTC

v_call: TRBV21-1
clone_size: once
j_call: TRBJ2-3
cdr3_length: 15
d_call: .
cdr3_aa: CASSKEDRLTDTQYF
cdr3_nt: TGTGCCAGCAGCAAAGAGGACAGACTAACAGATACGCAGTATTTT

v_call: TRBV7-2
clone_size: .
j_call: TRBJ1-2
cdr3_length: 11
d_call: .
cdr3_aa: CASSFRSDYTF
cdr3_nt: TGTGCCAGCAGCTTTCGTTCGGACTACACCTTC

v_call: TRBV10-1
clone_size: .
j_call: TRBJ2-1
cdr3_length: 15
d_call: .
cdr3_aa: CASSDRGDRRNEQFF
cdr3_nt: TGCGCCAGCAGTGATAGGGGAGACCGACGGAATGAGCAGTTCTTC

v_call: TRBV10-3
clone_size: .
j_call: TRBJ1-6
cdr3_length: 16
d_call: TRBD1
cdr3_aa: CAISATGRTGGSPLHF
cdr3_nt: TGTGCCATCAGTGCCACGGGGAGGACAGGGGGTTCACCCCTCCACTTT

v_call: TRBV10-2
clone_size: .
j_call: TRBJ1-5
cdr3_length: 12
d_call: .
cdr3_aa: CASSDSAIFQHF
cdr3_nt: TGCGCCAGCAGTGACTCTGCTATCTTCCAGCATTTT

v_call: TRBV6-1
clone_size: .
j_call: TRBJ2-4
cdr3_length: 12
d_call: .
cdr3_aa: CASSNPTNIQYF
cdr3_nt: TGTGCCAGCAGCAACCCAACTAACATTCAGTACTTC

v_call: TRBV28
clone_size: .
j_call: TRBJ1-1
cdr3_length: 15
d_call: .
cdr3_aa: CASSSSSDRNTEAFF
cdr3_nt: TGTGCCAGCAGTTCCTCCTCGGACAGGAACACTGAAGCTTTCTTT

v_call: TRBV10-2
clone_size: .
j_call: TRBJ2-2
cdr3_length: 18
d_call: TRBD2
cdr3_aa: CASSDPGLAGGYTGELFF
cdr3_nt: TGCGCCAGCAGTGACCCGGGACTAGCGGGAGGATACACCGGGGAGCTGTTTTTT

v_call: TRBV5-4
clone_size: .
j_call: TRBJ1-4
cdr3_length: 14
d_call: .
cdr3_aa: CASSSDRLTEKLFF
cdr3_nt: TGTGCCAGCAGCTCGGACAGATTGACTGAAAAACTGTTTTTT

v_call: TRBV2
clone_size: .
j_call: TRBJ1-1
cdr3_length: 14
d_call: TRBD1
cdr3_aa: CASRKQGQGTEAFF
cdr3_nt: TGTGCCAGCAGGAAACAGGGGCAGGGAACTGAAGCTTTCTTT

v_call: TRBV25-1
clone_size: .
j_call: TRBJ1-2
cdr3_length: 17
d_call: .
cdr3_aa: CASSGATETPANYGYTF
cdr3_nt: TGTGCCAGCAGTGGAGCTACCGAGACTCCAGCTAACTATGGCTACACCTTC

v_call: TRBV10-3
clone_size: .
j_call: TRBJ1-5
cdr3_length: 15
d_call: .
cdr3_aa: CAISELDRDNQPQHF
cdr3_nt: TGTGCCATCAGTGAGCTGGACCGAGATAATCAGCCCCAGCATTTT

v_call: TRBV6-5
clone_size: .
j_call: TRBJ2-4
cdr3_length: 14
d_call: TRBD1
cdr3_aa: CASREGQARDIQYF
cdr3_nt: TGTGCCAGCAGGGAGGGACAGGCGAGGGACATTCAGTACTTC

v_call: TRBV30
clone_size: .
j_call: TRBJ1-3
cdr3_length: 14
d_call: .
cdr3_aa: CAWTRQISGNTIYF
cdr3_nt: TGTGCCTGGACTCGACAGATCTCTGGAAACACCATATATTTT

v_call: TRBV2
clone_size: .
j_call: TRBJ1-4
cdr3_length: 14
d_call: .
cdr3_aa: CASRTTGINEKLFF
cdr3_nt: TGTGCCAGCAGGACAACGGGGATTAATGAAAAACTGTTTTTT

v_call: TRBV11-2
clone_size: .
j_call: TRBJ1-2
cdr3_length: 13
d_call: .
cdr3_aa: CASSETANYGYTF
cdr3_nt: TGTGCCAGCAGCGAGACAGCTAACTATGGCTACACCTTC